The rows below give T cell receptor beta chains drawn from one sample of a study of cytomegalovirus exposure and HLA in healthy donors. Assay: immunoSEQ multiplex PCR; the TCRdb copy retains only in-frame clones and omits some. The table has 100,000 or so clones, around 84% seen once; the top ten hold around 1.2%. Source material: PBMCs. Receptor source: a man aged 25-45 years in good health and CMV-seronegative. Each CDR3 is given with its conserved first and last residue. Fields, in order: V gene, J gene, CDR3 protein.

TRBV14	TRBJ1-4	CASSPRSRSEKLFF
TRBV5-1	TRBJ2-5	CASSLGDDGQETQYF
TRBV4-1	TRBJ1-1	CASSREGGLISEAFF
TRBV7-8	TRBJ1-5	CASSLVLTVNQPQHF
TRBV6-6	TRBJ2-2	CASSSGGSGGELFF
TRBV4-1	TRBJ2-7	CASSQDRRSRSYEQYF
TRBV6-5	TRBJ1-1	CASSYWGRQNTEAFF
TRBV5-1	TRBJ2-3	CASSAQGSRSDTQYF
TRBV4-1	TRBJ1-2	CASSQALPPGFHGYTF
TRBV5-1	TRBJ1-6	CASSLDNPSRNSPLHF